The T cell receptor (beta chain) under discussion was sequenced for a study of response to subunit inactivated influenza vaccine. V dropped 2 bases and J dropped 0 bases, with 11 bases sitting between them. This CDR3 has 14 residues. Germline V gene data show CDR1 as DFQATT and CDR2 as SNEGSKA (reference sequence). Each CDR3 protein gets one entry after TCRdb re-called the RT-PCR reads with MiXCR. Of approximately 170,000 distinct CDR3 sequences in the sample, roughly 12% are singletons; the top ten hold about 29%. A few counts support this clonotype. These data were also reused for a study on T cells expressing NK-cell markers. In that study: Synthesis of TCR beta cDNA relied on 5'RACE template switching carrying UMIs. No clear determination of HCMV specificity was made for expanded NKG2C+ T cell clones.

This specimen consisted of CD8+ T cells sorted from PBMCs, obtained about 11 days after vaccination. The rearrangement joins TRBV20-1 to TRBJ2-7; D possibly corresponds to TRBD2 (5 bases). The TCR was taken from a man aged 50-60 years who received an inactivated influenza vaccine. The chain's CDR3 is CSARPSGRSYEQYF. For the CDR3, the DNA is TGCAGTGCTAGACCCAGCGGCCGCTCCTACGAGCAGTACTTC.